Reported below is one T cell receptor (beta chain). The antigen is undetermined. These data are taken from a study of cytomegalovirus exposure and HLA in healthy donors. PCR used 60 Vbeta primers and 13 Jbeta primers. The method was immunoSEQ multiplex PCR; TCRdb's version includes in-frame clones alone and lacks a portion of them. The data contain 100,000 to 120,000 clones, approximately 83% of them singletons. The CDR3 totals 16 residues. Germline trimming cut 1 base from V and 0 bases from J; bases unmatched to any gene: 5. Germline-derived CDR1 and CDR2 are KGHSH and LQKENI. Overall study findings and caveats: Altogether, around 160 TCR beta chains were recorded as cytomegalovirus-associated. Later analysis identified several of the most significant clusters that appeared linked to common viral pathogens.

Sequencing was performed on PBMCs. The receptor comes from a man aged 35 to 55 in good health and CMV-seronegative. The chain uses TRBV18 and TRBJ1-1, with 7 bases that match TRBD1. The CDR3 reads CASSPLTGQMNTEAFF. CDR3 nucleotides: TGTGCCAGCTCACCACTTACGGGACAGATGAACACTGAAGCTTTCTTT.